Listed below are T cell receptor beta chains from one sample, sequenced in a study of blood T cells in healthy people across ages. TCRdb ran MiXCR on the 5' RACE reads and lists one entry per CDR3 protein. The sample lists approximately 1.5 million distinct CDR3 sequences; 30% to 40% were seen once. Input material: blood. These receptors were obtained from a woman in her 30s in good health. CDR3s include the opening cysteine and the closing phenylalanine or tryptophan. A D gene is named only where the DNA matches it firmly. Size values are once, few and many counts, or a class for expanded clones, and some rows have none.

J gene | V gene | D gene | clone size | CDR3 protein | CDR3 DNA
TRBJ2-2 | TRBV5-1 | NA | NA | CASSLAFTGELFF | TGCGCCAGCAGCTTGGCGTTCACCGGGGAGCTGTTTTTT
TRBJ1-2 | TRBV2 | NA | NA | CASSVMEAAYGYTF | TGTGCCAGCAGTGTTATGGAGGCGGCCTATGGCTACACCTTC
TRBJ2-4 | TRBV2 | TRBD2 | NA | CASSEIRTSGRWEYF | TGTGCCAGCAGTGAAATTCGTACTAGCGGGAGATGGGAGTACTTC
TRBJ2-5 | TRBV27 | TRBD2 | many | CASRPLAGLLQETQYF | TGTGCCAGCAGACCTTTAGCGGGATTACTCCAAGAGACCCAGTACTTC
TRBJ2-1 | TRBV20-1 | TRBD2 | NA | CSAPGAGGGSYNEQFF | TGCAGTGCCCCCGGGGCTGGCGGGGGTTCCTACAATGAGCAGTTCTTC
TRBJ2-7 | TRBV7-8 | TRBD1 | many | CASSPGQANYEQYF | TGTGCCAGCAGCCCCGGACAGGCAAACTACGAGCAGTACTTC
TRBJ2-3 | TRBV4-2 | NA | NA | CASSQDSHTQYF | TGTGCCAGCAGCCAAGATAGCCATACGCAGTATTTT
TRBJ1-3 | TRBV6-1 | NA | NA | CASSEERISSGNTIYF | TGTGCCAGCAGTGAAGAACGGATTTCCTCTGGAAACACCATATATTTT
TRBJ1-3 | TRBV12-3/TRBV12-4 | TRBD1 | few | CATPGQGAEVGNTIYF | TGTGCCACCCCGGGACAGGGGGCAGAAGTTGGAAACACCATATATTTT
TRBJ1-1 | TRBV7-8 | NA | NA | CASSFGGQLNTEAFF | TGTGCCAGCAGTTTTGGCGGGCAGCTGAACACTGAAGCTTTCTTT
TRBJ1-5 | TRBV20-1 | NA | NA | CSARGRGNNQPQHF | TGCAGTGCCAGAGGACGGGGGAACAATCAGCCCCAGCATTTT
TRBJ2-1 | TRBV20-1 | NA | NA | CSAPLPRRLNEQFF | TGTAGTGCCCCTCTTCCCAGACGACTCAATGAGCAGTTCTTC
TRBJ2-1 | TRBV14 | NA | once | CASSPWAGTDEQFF | TGTGCCAGCAGCCCCTGGGCAGGGACCGATGAGCAGTTCTTC
TRBJ2-5 | TRBV3-1 | NA | NA | CASSRPGSGETQYF | TGTGCCAGCAGCCGCCCGGGGTCCGGGGAGACCCAGTACTTC
TRBJ2-3 | TRBV3-1 | TRBD2 | few | CASSSLAGVPDTQYF | TGTGCCAGCAGCTCTCTAGCGGGAGTCCCAGATACGCAGTATTTT
TRBJ2-7 | TRBV11-2 | TRBD1 | few | CASSLVGTRTGTYEQYF | TGTGCCAGCAGCCTAGTGGGTACCCGGACAGGGACCTACGAGCAGTACTTC
TRBJ2-1 | TRBV20-1 | TRBD1 | NA | CSASGDRPDRPINEQFF | TGCAGTGCTAGCGGTGATCGCCCGGACAGGCCGATCAATGAGCAGTTCTTC
TRBJ2-7 | TRBV4-2 | TRBD1 | NA | CASSHPPRTGGSYEQYF | TGTGCCAGCAGCCACCCCCCACGGACAGGGGGCTCCTACGAGCAGTACTTC
TRBJ2-5 | TRBV4-1 | NA | NA | CAGSQGGNLETQYF | TGCGCCGGCAGCCAAGGCGGGAACCTAGAGACCCAGTACTTC
TRBJ2-1 | TRBV4-2 | NA | few | CASSPRSLVDEQFF | TGTGCCAGCAGCCCTCGGTCCCTCGTTGATGAGCAGTTCTTC
TRBJ1-2 | TRBV24-1 | TRBD1 | few | CATSEQRQGGYTF | TGTGCCACCAGTGAACAACGACAGGGCGGCTACACCTTC
TRBJ1-1 | TRBV25-1 | TRBD1 | NA | CASSEAGTVTEAFF | TGTGCCAGCAGTGAGGCCGGGACAGTGACTGAAGCTTTCTTT
TRBJ1-2 | TRBV7-9 | NA | many | CASSLGTAYGYTF | TGTGCCAGCAGCTTAGGGACAGCCTATGGCTACACCTTC
TRBJ2-1 | TRBV20-1 | TRBD1 | NA | CSAHTGTGVTDEQFF | TGCAGTGCACATACCGGGACAGGGGTCACGGATGAGCAGTTCTTC
TRBJ1-2 | TRBV25-1 | NA | NA | CASSERRGYGYTF | TGTGCCAGCAGTGAACGGCGGGGCTATGGCTACACCTTC
TRBJ2-3 | TRBV10-3 | NA | NA | CAISEKAAADTQYF | TGTGCCATCAGTGAGAAAGCGGCTGCAGATACGCAGTATTTT
TRBJ2-1 | TRBV18 | NA | few | CASSPNLGGSYNEQFF | TGTGCCAGCTCACCAAATCTCGGGGGATCCTACAATGAGCAGTTCTTC
TRBJ1-5 | TRBV30 | NA | NA | CAWSGNGGQPQHF | TGTGCCTGGAGTGGAAATGGGGGTCAGCCCCAGCATTTT
TRBJ1-6 | TRBV27 | TRBD1 | NA | CASGRQGDNSPLHF | TGTGCCAGCGGACGACAGGGTGATAATTCACCCCTCCACTTT
TRBJ2-5 | TRBV20-1 | NA | few | CSASSSGTKATQYF | TGCAGTGCTAGTAGCTCGGGGACCAAGGCGACCCAGTACTTC
TRBJ2-1 | TRBV29-1 | NA | few | CSVPGVHEQFF | TGCAGCGTCCCGGGGGTGCATGAGCAGTTCTTC
TRBJ2-1 | TRBV29-1 | TRBD2 | few | CSVRGTSGMIKYNEQFF | TGCAGCGTTCGGGGAACTAGCGGGATGATCAAATACAATGAGCAGTTCTTC
TRBJ1-1 | TRBV7-9 | NA | NA | CASRPGHHALNTEAFF | TGTGCCAGCAGACCCGGACACCACGCCTTGAACACTGAAGCTTTCTTT
TRBJ2-1 | TRBV20-1 | TRBD2 | few | CSARLAVGGGNEQFF | TGCAGTGCGAGACTAGCGGTGGGCGGGGGGAATGAGCAGTTCTTC
TRBJ2-7 | TRBV28 | TRBD1 | NA | CASSLIGTVYEQYF | TGTGCCAGCAGTTTAATCGGGACAGTATACGAGCAGTACTTC
TRBJ2-5 | TRBV7-2 | NA | many | CASSLTARGTQYF | TGTGCCAGCAGCTTAACCGCGCGAGGGACCCAGTACTTC
TRBJ2-3 | TRBV9 | NA | few | CASSVVASTDTQYF | TGTGCCAGCAGCGTAGTTGCTAGCACAGATACGCAGTATTTT
TRBJ2-5 | TRBV7-9 | TRBD2 | few | CATTRTASGGETQYF | TGTGCCACGACAAGGACGGCTAGCGGGGGAGAGACCCAGTACTTC
TRBJ1-2 | TRBV20-1 | TRBD1 | NA | CSARDPTGGQGYGYTF | TGCAGTGCTAGAGATCCGACAGGGGGCCAAGGGTATGGCTACACCTTC
TRBJ1-5 | TRBV20-1 | NA | NA | CSALSPGDGSNQPQHF | TGCAGTGCACTATCCCCGGGGGACGGCAGCAATCAGCCCCAGCATTTT
TRBJ1-4 | TRBV10-3 | TRBD1 | NA | CAISAYGTGDEKLFF | TGTGCCATCAGTGCTTACGGGACAGGGGATGAAAAACTGTTTTTT
TRBJ2-4 | TRBV5-6 | NA | NA | CASSFGIPLAKNIQYF | TGTGCCAGCAGCTTTGGTATACCTCTAGCCAAAAACATTCAGTACTTC
TRBJ1-5 | TRBV7-2 | NA | NA | CASSQGGGLRQPQHF | TGTGCCAGCAGCCAGGGAGGGGGACTTCGGCAGCCCCAGCATTTT
TRBJ2-1 | TRBV20-1 | NA | NA | CSAREGNFEQFF | TGCAGTGCTAGGGAGGGAAACTTTGAGCAGTTCTTC
TRBJ2-1 | TRBV29-1 | NA | NA | CSVELGPPRGDEQFF | TGCAGCGTTGAATTGGGACCCCCTCGTGGGGATGAGCAGTTCTTC
TRBJ1-2 | TRBV12-3/TRBV12-4 | NA | NA | CASSLYSAYTF | TGTGCCAGCAGTTTGTACAGTGCCTACACCTTC
TRBJ2-2 | TRBV10-3 | NA | NA | CAIGRETGELFF | TGTGCCATCGGCAGGGAGACCGGGGAGCTGTTTTTT
TRBJ2-7 | TRBV4-2 | NA | many | CASSQISRQVDSYEQYF | TGTGCCAGCAGCCAAATCTCGCGACAGGTGGACTCCTACGAGCAGTACTTC
TRBJ2-5 | TRBV7-2 | TRBD2 | many | CASSLAAGVGETQYF | TGTGCCAGCAGCTTAGCGGCGGGAGTAGGAGAGACCCAGTACTTC
TRBJ2-6 | TRBV20-1 | NA | NA | CSARVGGTGANVLTF | TGCAGTGCTAGAGTAGGGGGGACCGGGGCCAACGTCCTGACTTTC
TRBJ2-3 | TRBV2 | NA | NA | CASSDWGRGIGGTDTQYF | TGTGCCAGCAGTGACTGGGGACGAGGGATCGGCGGCACAGATACGCAGTATTTT
TRBJ2-1 | TRBV4-2 | TRBD2 | few | CASSQELELAGPNEQFF | TGTGCCAGCAGCCAAGAATTGGAACTAGCGGGGCCCAATGAGCAGTTCTTC
TRBJ2-3 | TRBV6-6 | NA | NA | CASSYSRQDTGDTQYF | TGTGCCAGCAGTTACTCGCGCCAGGATACCGGAGATACGCAGTATTTT
TRBJ1-5 | TRBV28 | TRBD1 | once | CASSLPRTGGGGPQHF | TGTGCCAGCAGTTTACCAAGAACAGGGGGCGGTGGGCCCCAGCATTTT
TRBJ2-3 | TRBV20-1 | NA | NA | CSARSRVLPDTQYF | TGCAGTGCCAGGAGTCGGGTTCTACCAGATACGCAGTATTTT
TRBJ2-3 | TRBV25-1 | TRBD2 | NA | CASTWTSGGAGDTQYF | TGTGCCAGCACCTGGACTAGCGGGGGGGCTGGAGATACGCAGTATTTT